Here is one TCR beta chain with its context. As yet, its antigen is unknown. A multiplex PCR was run with 60 Vbeta primers and 13 Jbeta primers. Method: immunoSEQ multiplex PCR; TCRdb's copy keeps in-frame clones and lacks some. The sample has over 60,000 clones, roughly four fifths seen once. This record belongs to a study of cytomegalovirus exposure and HLA in healthy donors. General observations from the study: HLA alleles showed associations with around 15,000 TCR beta sequences in a later analysis, at a 0.05 false discovery rate.

The CDR3 contains 18 residues. Germline V gene data show CDR1 as MNHEY and CDR2 as SMNVEV (reference sequence). Trimming removed 6 bases from V and 3 bases from J, with 27 bases in between. This chain connects TRBV27 to TRBJ2-7; a possible D gene is TRBD1 (6 bases). The TCR comes from a woman in her thirties in good health and CMV-seropositive. Sequenced: PBMCs. This CDR3 reads CASRTLLQGVGEGYEQYF. CDR3 DNA sequence: TGTGCCAGCAGGACCTTATTACAGGGTGTCGGTGAGGGCTACGAGCAGTACTTC.